Following are 25 T cell receptor beta chains from one sample sequenced in a study of blood T cells in healthy people across ages. With a J-beta primer mix and a sample-barcoded 5' primer, a second PCR ran 7 to 11 cycles. Each CDR3 protein is one row after TCRdb ran MiXCR on the 5' RACE reads. Of 450,000 to 600,000 distinct CDR3 sequences listed, about 25% are singletons. The same sample was also studied in work on T cells of mothers and their children.

Source material: blood. The receptors were sampled from a boy younger than 10 in good health.

A few counts support this clonotype. The chain couples TRBV6-1 to TRBJ2-1; D is perhaps TRBD2 (6 bases). The germline V and J ends were trimmed by 8 bases and 6 bases, with 14 bases remaining between them. Germline V CDR1 and CDR2: MNHNS, SASEGT. The CDR3 is made up of 13 amino acids. The CDR3 loop is CASGSRGGNEQFF. CDR3 bases: TGTGCCAGCGGGTCAAGGGGAGGCAATGAGCAGTTCTTC.

The V call is TRBV20-1, the J call TRBJ1-1; D is undetermined. This CDR3 contains 20 residues. The germline V gene encodes CDR1 DFQATT and CDR2 SNEGSKA (reference sequence). V was trimmed by 0 bases and J by 3 bases, leaving 29 bases between them. CDR3 sequence reads: CSARDTPLREEYRKDTEAFF. DNA of the CDR3: TGCAGTGCTAGAGATACCCCGCTCCGGGAGGAATATCGTAAAGACACTGAAGCTTTCTTT.

This clonotype was recorded a few times. The V and J genes are TRBV7-2 and TRBJ1-3; D unresolved. Per germline, CDR1 SGHTA and CDR2 FQGNSA. The CDR3 length is 13 residues. The V end lost 1 base, the J end lost 7 bases, and 8 bases lay between the germline ends. CDR3: CASSLGLGNTIYF. The CDR3 nucleotides are TGTGCCAGCAGCTTAGGTTTGGGGAACACCATATATTTT. Based on the CDR3 plus reference TRBV7-2 and TRBJ1-3, the full variable domain is GAGVSQSPSNKVTEKGKDVELRCDPISGHTALYWYRQSLGQGLEFLIYFQGNSAPDKSGLPSDRFSAERTGGSVSTLTIQRTQQEDSAVYLCASSLGLGNTIYFGEGSWLTVV.

This clonotype has more than one count but fewer than ten. V and J are TRBV10-3 and TRBJ2-5, with D maybe TRBD1 (5 bases). Germline V gene lookup returns CDR1 ENHRY and CDR2 SYGVKD. This CDR3 is built from 15 residues. Between the trimmed V and J ends, which lost 0 bases and 2 bases, there was a span of 10 bases. For the CDR3, the DNA is TGTGCCATCAGTGAGTCGGGAAGGGGACAAGAGACCCAGTACTTC. Translation: CAISESGRGQETQYF.

The CDR3 bases are TGTGCCATCAGTGAGTCGGGACAGGGGACCTACAATGAGCAGTTCTTC. It specifies CAISESGQGTYNEQFF. The V and J genes are TRBV10-3 and TRBJ2-1; 10 nucleotides line up with TRBD1. Germline CDR1 reads ENHRY; CDR2 reads SYGVKD. The CDR3 has 16 residues. V lost 0 bases and J lost 2; bases outside the gene matches: 1.

V usage is TRBV5-5 and J usage is TRBJ2-5; tentatively, D is TRBD1 (6 bases). Germline-derived CDR1 and CDR2 are SGHKS and YYEKEE (reference sequence). V lost 4 bases, J lost 1 base, and 17 bases lay in between. The CDR3 is 16 amino acids. The CDR3 nucleotides are TGTGCCAGCAGCGCCTCGCGTAGGACAGCCCAAGAGACCCAGTACTTC. This translates into CASSASRRTAQETQYF.

This chain connects TRBV5-5 to TRBJ1-4; 10 nucleotides align to TRBD1. The CDR3 loop spans 15 amino acids. V shed 3 bases, J shed 3 bases, and the junction held 2 bases outside the gene matches. The germline V gene encodes CDR1 SGHKS and CDR2 YYEKEE (reference sequence). CDR3 sequence (DNA): TGTGCCAGCAGCTATGACAGGGGGCCTAATGAAAAACTGTTTTTT. Translation gives CASSYDRGPNEKLFF. Based on the CDR3 plus reference TRBV5-5 and TRBJ1-4, the full variable domain is DAGVTQSPTHLIKTRGQQVTLRCSPISGHKSVSWYQQVLGQGPQFIFQYYEKEERGRGNFPDRFSARQFPNYSSELNVNALLLGDSALYLCASSYDRGPNEKLFFGSGTQLSVL.

The J gene is TRBJ2-3, the V gene TRBV10-3; TRBD2 matches at 7 bases. The length of the CDR3 is 15 residues. The germline V gene encodes CDR1 ENHRY and CDR2 SYGVKD. Trimming took 5 bases from V and 5 from J; bases not matched to a gene: 10. The CDR3, as DNA: TGTGCCATCAGTTTGGGGTCGACGGGAGGAGATACGCAGTATTTT. This gives the protein CAISLGSTGGDTQYF.

J is TRBJ2-1 and V is TRBV29-1; D is uncertain. The V end lost 4 bases, the J end lost 7 bases, and 5 bases lay between the germline ends. The CDR3 runs to 10 residues. Per germline, CDR1 SQVTM and CDR2 ANQGSEA. CDR3 sequence: CSVANNEQFF. The CDR3 nucleotides are TGCAGCGTTGCCAATAATGAGCAGTTCTTC.

V usage is TRBV15 and J usage is TRBJ2-5, with D perhaps TRBD2 (8 bases). The germline gives CDR1 LNHNV, CDR2 YYDKDF (reference sequence). Trimming pared 4 bases from V and 5 bases from J, leaving 14 bases between. CDR3 length: 14 residues. The CDR3 region has the DNA TGTGCCACCAGCAACAGGGGCGGGAGGGAGACCCAGTACTTC. Translation: CATSNRGGRETQYF.

This clonotype has just a few counts. J is TRBJ2-3 and V is TRBV28, with 7 bases fitting TRBD1. The length of the CDR3 is 15 residues. With 6 bases clipped from V and 1 base from J, the junction kept 7 bases outside the gene matches. From germline, CDR1 is MDHEN and CDR2 SYDVKM. The CDR3 is CASRTGTAGTDTQYF. In DNA, the CDR3 is TGTGCCAGCAGAACCGGGACAGCAGGCACAGATACGCAGTATTTT.

V usage is TRBV23-1 and J usage is TRBJ2-1, with D tentatively TRBD1 (5 bases). The end of the DNA fits TRBJ2-5 better, so the J call may be wrong. TRBV23-1 is flagged as an ORF with uncertain function. The length of the CDR3 is 11 residues. CDR3 in DNA: TGCGCCAGCAGCAGGGTTAGCACCCAGTACTTC. This encodes CASSRVSTQYF.

This clonotype came up a few times. This rearrangement joins TRBV9 to TRBJ2-3; TRBD1 aligns across 9 bases. The CDR3 runs to 15 residues. V was clipped by 0 bases and J by 5 bases; unmatched bases: 4. The germline V gene encodes CDR1 SGDLS and CDR2 YYNGEE. CDR3 in amino acids: CASSVDRGQGDTQYF. CDR3 DNA: TGTGCCAGCAGCGTAGACAGGGGGCAGGGAGATACGCAGTATTTT.

In this sample, this clonotype turned up a few times. CDR3 sequence reads: CASSLNQGALTYTF. Written as DNA, the CDR3 is TGTGCCAGCAGCTTAAATCAGGGGGCCCTTACCTACACCTTC. V gene TRBV7-6 combines with J gene TRBJ1-2, with TRBD1 identical over 8 bases. The CDR3 covers 14 residues. Losses at the gene ends were 2 bases for V and 10 bases for J; bases not matched to a gene: 9. Germline V gene data show CDR1 as SGHVS and CDR2 as FNYEAQ.

This rearrangement joins TRBV29-1 to TRBJ2-7; 9 nucleotides agree with TRBD1. Germline V gene sequence: CDR1 SQVTM, CDR2 ANQGSEA. The ends lost 0 bases at V and 3 bases at J; junction bases unmatched: 6. This CDR3 is 15 amino acids long. The chain's CDR3 is CSVEDRTGDYYEQYF. The CDR3 bases are TGCAGCGTTGAAGATAGGACAGGGGATTACTACGAGCAGTACTTC.

V usage is TRBV10-3 and J usage is TRBJ2-1; D is undetermined. Trimming stripped 0 bases from V and 4 bases from J, with 13 bases between. CDR1 is ENHRY, CDR2 SYGVKD, per germline. CDR3 length: 16 residues. CDR3: CAISESTPGPYNEQFF. The CDR3 region has the DNA TGTGCCATCAGTGAGTCGACTCCTGGACCATACAATGAGCAGTTCTTC.

This chain uses TRBV20-1 with TRBJ2-1; D gene unclear. Per the germline V gene, CDR1 is DFQATT and CDR2 is SNEGSKA (reference sequence). This CDR3 is 15 amino acids long. V shed 5 bases and J shed 0 bases, with 14 bases lying between them. In nucleotides, the CDR3 is TGCAGTGCTCCCGTGGGGTACAGCTCCTACAATGAGCAGTTCTTC. This codes for CSAPVGYSSYNEQFF.

V and J are TRBV10-3 and TRBJ2-1; D gene unclear. V was cut by 8 bases and J by 5 bases, with 22 bases left in between. Germline V gene data show CDR1 as ENHRY and CDR2 as SYGVKD. The CDR3 extends over 16 amino acids. CDR3 residues: CAIAPLDVRTNNEQFF. CDR3 coding DNA: TGTGCCATCGCACCCCTGGATGTACGGACGAACAATGAGCAGTTCTTC.

The gene calls are TRBV29-1 and TRBJ2-1, with D tentatively TRBD2 (7 bases). Trimming took off 8 bases at V and 3 bases at J, with 14 bases between the two ends. The CDR3 runs to 13 residues. CDR1 is SQVTM and CDR2 is ANQGSEA in the germline V gene. CDR3 bases: TGCAGCTTCGAAAGGGGGGGCTACAATGAGCAGTTCTTC. Its protein is CSFERGGYNEQFF.

This clonotype was counted a few times. The rearrangement uses TRBV6-5 and TRBJ1-4, with D possibly being TRBD1 (6 bases). The germline gives CDR1 MNHEY, CDR2 SVGAGI. CDR3 size: 14 residues. The V end lost 2 bases, the J end lost 7 bases, and 11 bases lay between the germline ends. CDR3 in amino acids: CASSYRRGGEKLFF. The DNA for the CDR3 is TGTGCCAGCAGTTACAGGAGAGGGGGTGAAAAACTGTTTTTT.

This clonotype was seen only a few times. V and J are TRBV4-3 and TRBJ2-3; 7 bases are a match to TRBD1. The CDR3 totals 15 residues. The germline CDR1 and CDR2 sequences are LGHNA and YSLEER. V trimming: 2 bases; J trimming: 4 bases; junction bases outside the gene matches: 6. The CDR3 spells CASSQNSGGADTQYF. The CDR3, as DNA: TGCGCCAGCAGCCAAAACTCAGGGGGTGCAGATACGCAGTATTTT.

The chain combines TRBV6-6 with TRBJ2-3; D is perhaps TRBD2 (6 bases). The V end was cut by 5 bases, the J end by 3 bases, with 15 bases between. CDR1 MNHNY and CDR2 SVGAGI come from the germline V gene (reference sequence). The CDR3 is 15 amino acids. In DNA form, the CDR3 reads TGTGCCAGCAGTGGAATAGCGGTAGCAACAGATACGCAGTATTTT. It codes for CASSGIAVATDTQYF.

The rearrangement uses TRBV20-1 and TRBJ2-7; 10 bases match TRBD1. The germline gives CDR1 DFQATT, CDR2 SNEGSKA (reference sequence). CDR3 length equals 14 residues. The V gene end was trimmed by 6 bases and the J gene end by 2 bases; junction bases not matched to a gene: 7. The CDR3, as DNA: TGCAGTGCCGCTAAAGGGACAGGGGCCTACGAGCAGTACTTC. Translation: CSAAKGTGAYEQYF.

The CDR3, as DNA: TGTGCCAGCAAAGTGGTCTGGGGTAGCTCCTATAATTCACCCCTCCACTTT. Translating gives CASKVVWGSSYNSPLHF. This chain joins TRBV6-5 and TRBJ1-6; D is uncertain. Per germline, CDR1 MNHEY and CDR2 SVGAGI. The CDR3 length is 17 residues. The V gene lost 7 bases and the J gene lost 0 bases, with 16 bases spanning the gap.

V and J are TRBV6-5 and TRBJ2-3; 7 nucleotides agree with TRBD2. Germline V gene sequence: CDR1 MNHEY, CDR2 SVGAGI. CDR3 length: 15 residues. Losses at the gene ends were 2 bases for V and 0 bases for J; bases not matched to a gene: 2. CDR3 amino acids: CASSYRRGSTDTQYF. CDR3 coding DNA: TGTGCCAGCAGTTACCGGCGGGGGAGCACAGATACGCAGTATTTT.